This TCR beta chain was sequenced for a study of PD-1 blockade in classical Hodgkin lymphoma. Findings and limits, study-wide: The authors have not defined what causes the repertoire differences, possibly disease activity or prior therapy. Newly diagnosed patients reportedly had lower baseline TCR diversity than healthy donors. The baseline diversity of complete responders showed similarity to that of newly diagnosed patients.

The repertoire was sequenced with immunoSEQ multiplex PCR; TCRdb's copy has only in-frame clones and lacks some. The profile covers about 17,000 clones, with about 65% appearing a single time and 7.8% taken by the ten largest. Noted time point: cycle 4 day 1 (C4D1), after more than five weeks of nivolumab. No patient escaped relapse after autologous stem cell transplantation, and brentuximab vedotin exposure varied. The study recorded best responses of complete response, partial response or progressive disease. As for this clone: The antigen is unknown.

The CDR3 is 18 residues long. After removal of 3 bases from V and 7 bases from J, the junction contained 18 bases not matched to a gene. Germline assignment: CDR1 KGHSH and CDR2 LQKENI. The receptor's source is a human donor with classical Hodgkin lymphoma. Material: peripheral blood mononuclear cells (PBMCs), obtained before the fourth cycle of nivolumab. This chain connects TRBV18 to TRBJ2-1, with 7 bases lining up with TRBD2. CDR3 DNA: TGTGCCAGCTCACCCCCCTGGGTGACGGAGGAGGGAGGGAATGAGCAGTTCTTC. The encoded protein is CASSPPWVTEEGGNEQFF.